The 12 T cell receptor beta chains in this list originate from one sample, sequenced in a study of T cell repertoires in cytomegalovirus infection. TCRdb called the reads again in MiXCR, with one record for every CDR3 protein. The sample has 450,000 to 600,000 distinct CDR3 sequences, about 11% seen once; the top ten hold 10%. The sequencing input was PBMCs. The receptors originated from a human donor in good health (CMV status not recorded). Some clones in this sample may be carry-over from other donors' samples.

V gene TRBV2 combines with J gene TRBJ1-2; D is undetermined. Germline CDR1 and CDR2: SNHLY and FYNNEI. CDR3 length: 14 amino acids. Trimming shortened V by 2 bases and J by 6 bases, and 13 bases separated the two germline ends. The CDR3 sequence is CASSEMTLTHGYTF. The CDR3 bases are TGTGCCAGCAGTGAAATGACCCTCACCCATGGCTACACCTTC.

There are many counts of this clonotype. V usage is TRBV11-1 and J usage is TRBJ2-3; D is ambiguous. Germline V CDR1 and CDR2: SGHAT, FQDESV (reference sequence). The V end was cut by 5 bases, the J end by 0 bases, with 6 bases between. This CDR3 contains 13 residues. The CDR3 protein is CASSPASTDTQYF. The CDR3 DNA sequence: TGTGCCAGCAGCCCGGCTAGCACAGATACGCAGTATTTT.

This clonotype was counted at least ten times. The junction differs from germline at one of its ends, possibly a read error. The chain recombines TRBV10-3 with TRBJ2-5; TRBD2 aligns across 12 bases. Germline V gene lookup returns CDR1 ENHRY and CDR2 SYGVKD. This CDR3 has 12 amino acids. The chain's CDR3 is CAISSTSGGWSF. CDR3 DNA sequence: TGTGCCATCAGCTCTACTAGCGGGGGGTGGTCCTTC.

The chain uses TRBV25-1 and TRBJ2-4; 12 bases line up with TRBD2. This CDR3 region has 16 residues. The germline V gene encodes CDR1 MGHDK and CDR2 SYGVNS. The J segment lost 8 bases and the V segment lost 3 bases, leaving 8 bases of the junction unmatched. This CDR3 reads CASSDSSGRAGDIQYF. The CDR3 coding sequence is TGTGCCAGCAGTGACTCTAGCGGGAGGGCCGGGGACATTCAGTACTTC.

This clonotype has a count of ten or more. The V and J genes are TRBV6-1 and TRBJ1-1, with D unresolved. Trimming took off 6 bases at V and 4 bases at J, with 21 bases between the two ends. The CDR3 extends over 16 amino acids. In germline, CDR1 is MNHNS, CDR2 SASEGT. The CDR3 bases are TGTGCCAGCAGCGATCAAGCGGGCCTCCTGGGCACTGAAGCTTTCTTT. Amino acids: CASSDQAGLLGTEAFF.

This chain links TRBV20-1 with TRBJ1-2, with D unresolved. Trimming removed 3 bases from V and 5 bases from J, with 10 bases in between. CDR1 and CDR2 from the germline V gene are DFQATT and SNEGSKA (reference sequence). The CDR3 runs 12 residues. DNA for the CDR3: TGCAGTGCTAGTCCCGGCGGGTATGGCTACACCTTC. This translates into CSASPGGYGYTF.

The genes are TRBV7-9 and TRBJ1-6; no firm D call. The CDR3 runs 13 residues. Germline V gene sequence: CDR1 SEHNR, CDR2 FQNEAQ (reference sequence). Trimming took 4 bases from V and 9 from J, leaving 10 bases between them. The CDR3, as DNA: TGTGCCAGCAGCTCAAACAGTGTTTCACCCCTCCACTTT. Its translation: CASSSNSVSPLHF.

This clonotype came up a few times. The V and J genes are TRBV20-1 and TRBJ2-7, with a weak D call TRBD2 (6 bases). Per germline, CDR1 DFQATT and CDR2 SNEGSKA (reference sequence). This CDR3 spans 13 amino acids. Trimming cost V 4 bases and J 4 bases, with 14 bases left between them. In DNA, the CDR3 is TGCAGTGCTATCGGTCGGGAGCCTTACGAGCAGTACTTC. Translation gives CSAIGREPYEQYF.

This clonotype was seen ten or more times. The genes are TRBV7-9 and TRBJ1-2; D unresolved. V was trimmed by 1 base and J by 14 bases, leaving 14 bases between them. Germline V gene lookup returns CDR1 SEHNR and CDR2 FQNEAQ (reference sequence). This CDR3 is 12 amino acids long. The CDR3 reads CASSLEEGRLTF. CDR3 nucleotide sequence: TGTGCCAGCAGCTTAGAAGAGGGCCGCCTGACCTTC.

There are many counts of this clonotype. The rearrangement joins TRBV7-9 to TRBJ2-2, with D possibly matching TRBD2 (5 bases). Germline-derived CDR1 and CDR2 are SEHNR and FQNEAQ (reference sequence). The CDR3 loop spans 15 amino acids. Trimming left V 1 base short and J 4 bases short, with 10 bases between. The CDR3, as DNA: TGTGCCAGCAGCTTAGATCGGGGAAGCACCGGGGAGCTGTTTTTT. Protein sequence: CASSLDRGSTGELFF. Drawing the rest from reference TRBV7-9 and TRBJ2-2, the complete variable domain is DTGVSQNPRHKITKRGQNVTFRCDPISEHNRLYWYRQTLGQGPEFLTYFQNEAQLEKSRLLSDRFSAERPKGSFSTLEIQRTEQGDSAMYLCASSLDRGSTGELFFGEGSRLTVL.

The chain carries TRBV19 and TRBJ2-5; D is ambiguous. Germline V gives CDR1 LNHDA, CDR2 SQIVND (reference sequence). CDR3 length equals 14 residues. The ends were cut back, 6 bases at V and 0 bases at J, with 11 bases in the middle. The CDR3 is CASSPGRDQETQYF. The CDR3, as DNA: TGTGCCAGTAGCCCCGGACGGGACCAAGAGACCCAGTACTTC.

This clonotype was found many times. The chain has TRBV29-1 and TRBJ2-2; TRBD1 matches 7 bases. Germline CDR1 reads SQVTM; CDR2 reads ANQGSEA. This CDR3 is 12 amino acids long. J lost 4 bases, V lost 6 bases, and 2 bases had no gene match. CDR3 region: CSVRQGTGELFF. The DNA for the CDR3 is TGCAGCGTCAGACAGGGCACCGGGGAGCTGTTTTTT.